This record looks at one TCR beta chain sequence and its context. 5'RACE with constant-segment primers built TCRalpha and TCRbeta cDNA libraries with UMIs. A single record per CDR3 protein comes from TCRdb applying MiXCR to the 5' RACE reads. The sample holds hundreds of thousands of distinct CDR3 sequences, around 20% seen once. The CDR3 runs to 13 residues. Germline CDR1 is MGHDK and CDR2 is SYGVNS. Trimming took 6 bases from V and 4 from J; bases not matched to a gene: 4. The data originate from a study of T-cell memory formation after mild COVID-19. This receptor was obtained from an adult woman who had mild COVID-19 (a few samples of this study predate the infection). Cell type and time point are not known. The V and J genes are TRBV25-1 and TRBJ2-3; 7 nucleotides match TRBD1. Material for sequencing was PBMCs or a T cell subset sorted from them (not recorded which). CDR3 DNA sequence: TGTGCCAGCAGGCCAGGGGGACCAGATACGCAGTATTTT. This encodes CASRPGGPDTQYF.